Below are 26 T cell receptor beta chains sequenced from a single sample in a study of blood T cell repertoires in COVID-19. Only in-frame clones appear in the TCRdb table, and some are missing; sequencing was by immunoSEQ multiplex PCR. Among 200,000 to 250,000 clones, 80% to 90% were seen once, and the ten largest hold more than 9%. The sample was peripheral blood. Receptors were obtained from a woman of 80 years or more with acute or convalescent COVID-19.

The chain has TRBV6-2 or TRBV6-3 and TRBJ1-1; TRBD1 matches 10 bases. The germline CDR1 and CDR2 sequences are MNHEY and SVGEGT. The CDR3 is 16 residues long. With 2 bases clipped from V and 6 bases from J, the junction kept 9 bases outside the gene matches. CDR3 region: CASSYTTGGAGSEAFF. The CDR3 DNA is TGTGCCAGCAGTTACACGACAGGGGGCGCGGGCTCTGAAGCTTTCTTT.

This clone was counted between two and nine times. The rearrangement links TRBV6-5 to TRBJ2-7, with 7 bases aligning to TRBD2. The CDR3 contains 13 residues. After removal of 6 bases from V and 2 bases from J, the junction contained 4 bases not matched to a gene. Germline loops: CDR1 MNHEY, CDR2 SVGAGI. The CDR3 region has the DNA TGTGCCAGCAGCGCGGGAGCACCCTACGAGCAGTACTTC. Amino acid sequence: CASSAGAPYEQYF.

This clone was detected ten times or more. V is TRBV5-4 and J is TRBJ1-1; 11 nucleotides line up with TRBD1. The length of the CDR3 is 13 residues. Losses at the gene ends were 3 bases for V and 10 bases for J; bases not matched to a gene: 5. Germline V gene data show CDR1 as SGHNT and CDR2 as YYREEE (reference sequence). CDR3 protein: CASSSGTGGIAFF. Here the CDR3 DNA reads TGTGCCAGCAGCTCCGGGACAGGGGGAATAGCTTTCTTT.

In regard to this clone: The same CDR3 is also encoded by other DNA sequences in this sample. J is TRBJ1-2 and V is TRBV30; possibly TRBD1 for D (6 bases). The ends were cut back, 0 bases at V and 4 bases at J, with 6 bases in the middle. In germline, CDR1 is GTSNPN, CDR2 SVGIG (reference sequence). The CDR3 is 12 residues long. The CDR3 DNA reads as TGTGCCTGGAGTGTACAGGGCTATGGCTACACCTTC. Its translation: CAWSVQGYGYTF.

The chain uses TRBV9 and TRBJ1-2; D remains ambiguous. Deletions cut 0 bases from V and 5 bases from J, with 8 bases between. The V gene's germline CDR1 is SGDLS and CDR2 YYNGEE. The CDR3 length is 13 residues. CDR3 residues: CASSVDEEYGYTF. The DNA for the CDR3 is TGTGCCAGCAGCGTAGACGAGGAATATGGCTACACCTTC.

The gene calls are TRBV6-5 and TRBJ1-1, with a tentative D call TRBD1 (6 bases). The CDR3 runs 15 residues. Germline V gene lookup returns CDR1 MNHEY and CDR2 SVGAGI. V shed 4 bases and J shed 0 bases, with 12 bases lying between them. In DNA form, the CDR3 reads TGTGCCAGCAGTTTTTTGGGGGCCGTGAACACTGAAGCTTTCTTT. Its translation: CASSFLGAVNTEAFF.

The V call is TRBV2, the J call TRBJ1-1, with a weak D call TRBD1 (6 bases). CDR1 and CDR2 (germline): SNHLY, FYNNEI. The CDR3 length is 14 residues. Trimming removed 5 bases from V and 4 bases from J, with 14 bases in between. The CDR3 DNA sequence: TGTGCCAGCAGTCGGACAGCCCTGAGCACTGAAGCTTTCTTT. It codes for CASSRTALSTEAFF.

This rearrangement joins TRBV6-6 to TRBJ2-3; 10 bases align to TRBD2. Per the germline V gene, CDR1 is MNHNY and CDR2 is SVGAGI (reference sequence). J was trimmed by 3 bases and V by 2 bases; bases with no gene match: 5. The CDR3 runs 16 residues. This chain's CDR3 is CASSYVSSGRTDTQYF. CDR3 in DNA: TGTGCCAGCAGTTACGTCAGTAGCGGGAGGACAGATACGCAGTATTTT.

The CDR3 reads CASSFPARDQPQHF. CDR3 DNA sequence: TGTGCCAGCAGCTTCCCTGCCCGCGATCAGCCCCAGCATTTT. The rearrangement joins TRBV7-9 to TRBJ1-5; no clear D. Trimming pared 3 bases from V and 5 bases from J, leaving 11 bases between. Germline V lookup: CDR1 SEHNR, CDR2 FQNEAQ (reference sequence). The CDR3 is made up of 14 amino acids.

The CDR3 sequence is CASSQGGYDTF. CDR3 DNA sequence: TGTGCCAGCAGCCAAGGCGGGTACGACACCTTC. The chain employs TRBV3-1 (or the pseudogene TRBV3-2) and TRBJ1-2; unclear D gene. V gave up 1 base and J gave up 12 bases, with 9 bases separating them. Germline values: CDR1 LGHDT, CDR2 YNNKEL (reference sequence). This CDR3 is 11 amino acids long.

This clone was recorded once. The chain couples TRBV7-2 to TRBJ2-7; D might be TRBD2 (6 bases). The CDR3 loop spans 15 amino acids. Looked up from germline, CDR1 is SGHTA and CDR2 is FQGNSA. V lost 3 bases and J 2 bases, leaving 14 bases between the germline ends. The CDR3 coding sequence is TGTGCCAGCAGCTTGGGTCTAGCGAAAACCTACGAGCAGTACTTC. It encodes CASSLGLAKTYEQYF.

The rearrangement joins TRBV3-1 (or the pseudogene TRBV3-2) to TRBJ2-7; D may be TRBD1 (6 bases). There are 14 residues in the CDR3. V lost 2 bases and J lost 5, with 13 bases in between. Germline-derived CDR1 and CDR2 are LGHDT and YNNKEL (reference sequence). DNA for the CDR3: TGTGCCAGCAGCCAATTTGCAGGGGACAACGAGCAGTACTTC. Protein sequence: CASSQFAGDNEQYF.

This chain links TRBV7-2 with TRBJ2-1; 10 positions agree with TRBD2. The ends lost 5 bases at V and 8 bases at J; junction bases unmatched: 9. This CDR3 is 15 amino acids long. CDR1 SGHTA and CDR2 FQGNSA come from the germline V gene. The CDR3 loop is CASSQTSGPTYEQFF. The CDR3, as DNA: TGTGCCAGCAGCCAGACTAGCGGGCCTACATATGAGCAGTTCTTC.

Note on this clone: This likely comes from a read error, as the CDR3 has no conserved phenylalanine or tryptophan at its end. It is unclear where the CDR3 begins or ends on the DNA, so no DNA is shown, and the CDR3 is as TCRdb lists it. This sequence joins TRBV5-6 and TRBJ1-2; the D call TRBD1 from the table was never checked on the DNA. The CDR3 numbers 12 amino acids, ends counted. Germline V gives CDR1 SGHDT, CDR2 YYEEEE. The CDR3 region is CASSVRDREAAA.

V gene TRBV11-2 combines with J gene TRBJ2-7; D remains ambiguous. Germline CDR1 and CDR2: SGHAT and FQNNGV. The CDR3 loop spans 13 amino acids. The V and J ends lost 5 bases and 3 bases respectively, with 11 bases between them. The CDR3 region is CASSKSLDYEQYF. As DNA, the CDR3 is TGTGCCAGCAGCAAGAGCCTCGACTACGAGCAGTACTTC.

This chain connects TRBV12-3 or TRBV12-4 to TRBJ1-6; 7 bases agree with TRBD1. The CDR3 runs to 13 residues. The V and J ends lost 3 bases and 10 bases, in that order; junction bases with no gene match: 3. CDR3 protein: CASSLTGRSPLHF. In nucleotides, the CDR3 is TGTGCCAGCAGTTTGACAGGGCGGTCACCCCTCCACTTT.

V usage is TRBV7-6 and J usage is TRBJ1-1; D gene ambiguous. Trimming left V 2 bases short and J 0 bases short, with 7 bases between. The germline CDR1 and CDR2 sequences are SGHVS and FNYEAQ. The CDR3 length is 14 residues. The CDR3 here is CASSLSSVNTEAFF. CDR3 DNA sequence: TGTGCCAGCAGCTTAAGTAGCGTGAACACTGAAGCTTTCTTT.

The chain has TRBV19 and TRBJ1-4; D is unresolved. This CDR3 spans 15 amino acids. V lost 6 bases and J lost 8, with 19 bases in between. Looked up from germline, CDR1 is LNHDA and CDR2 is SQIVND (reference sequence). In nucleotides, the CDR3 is TGTGCCAGTAGCAAGTTGGCGGCCAACGAAGAAAAACTGTTTTTT. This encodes CASSKLAANEEKLFF.

The CDR3 nucleotides read TGTGCCAGCAGTGGGGACAGGGTTATCTATGGCTACACCTTC. This encodes CASSGDRVIYGYTF. V gene TRBV2 combines with J gene TRBJ1-2; 9 positions agree with TRBD1. The CDR3 is 14 amino acids. Trimming cost V 4 bases and J 4 bases; bases outside gene matches: 4. In germline, CDR1 is SNHLY, CDR2 FYNNEI.

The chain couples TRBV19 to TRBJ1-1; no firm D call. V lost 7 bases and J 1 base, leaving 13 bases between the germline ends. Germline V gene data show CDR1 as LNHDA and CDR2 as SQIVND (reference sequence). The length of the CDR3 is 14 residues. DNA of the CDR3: TGTGCCAGTATTGATCTCCACGGGAACACTGAAGCTTTCTTT. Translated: CASIDLHGNTEAFF.

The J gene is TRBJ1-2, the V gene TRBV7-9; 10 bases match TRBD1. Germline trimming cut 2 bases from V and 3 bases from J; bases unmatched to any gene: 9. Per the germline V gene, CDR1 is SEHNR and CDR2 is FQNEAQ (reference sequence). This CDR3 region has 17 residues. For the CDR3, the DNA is TGTGCCAGCAGCTTAATTGCCTGGACAGGGGGTGACTATGGCTACACCTTC. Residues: CASSLIAWTGGDYGYTF.

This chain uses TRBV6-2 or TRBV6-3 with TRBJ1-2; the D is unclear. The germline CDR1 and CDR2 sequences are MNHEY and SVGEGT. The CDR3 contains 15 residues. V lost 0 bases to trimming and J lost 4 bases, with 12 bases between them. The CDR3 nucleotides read TGTGCCAGCAGTTACTCGGAGAGTAGAGTCTATGGCTACACCTTC. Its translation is CASSYSESRVYGYTF.

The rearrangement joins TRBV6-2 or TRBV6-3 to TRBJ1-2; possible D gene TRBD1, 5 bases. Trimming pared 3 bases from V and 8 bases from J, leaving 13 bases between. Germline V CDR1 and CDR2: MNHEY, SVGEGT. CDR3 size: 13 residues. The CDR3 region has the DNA TGTGCCAGCAGTTATATCAGGGTCGGGGGCTACACCTTC. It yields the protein CASSYIRVGGYTF.

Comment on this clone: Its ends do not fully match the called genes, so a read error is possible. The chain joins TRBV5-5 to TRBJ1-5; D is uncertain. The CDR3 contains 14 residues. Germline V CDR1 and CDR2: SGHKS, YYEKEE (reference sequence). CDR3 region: CANSRTGNNQPQHF. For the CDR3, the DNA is TGTGCCAACAGCCGGACGGGAAACAATCAGCCCCAGCATTTT.

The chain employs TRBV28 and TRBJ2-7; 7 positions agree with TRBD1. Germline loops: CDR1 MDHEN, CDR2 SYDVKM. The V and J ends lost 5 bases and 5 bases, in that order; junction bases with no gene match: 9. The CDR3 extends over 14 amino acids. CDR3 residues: CASSATGEDNEQYF. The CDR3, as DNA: TGTGCCAGCAGTGCAACAGGGGAAGACAACGAGCAGTACTTC.

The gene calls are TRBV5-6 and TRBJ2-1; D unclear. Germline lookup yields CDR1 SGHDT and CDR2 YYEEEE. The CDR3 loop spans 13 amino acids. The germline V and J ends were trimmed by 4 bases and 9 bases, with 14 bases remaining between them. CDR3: CASSPMVRGEQFF. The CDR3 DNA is TGTGCCAGCAGCCCAATGGTCCGCGGTGAGCAGTTCTTC.